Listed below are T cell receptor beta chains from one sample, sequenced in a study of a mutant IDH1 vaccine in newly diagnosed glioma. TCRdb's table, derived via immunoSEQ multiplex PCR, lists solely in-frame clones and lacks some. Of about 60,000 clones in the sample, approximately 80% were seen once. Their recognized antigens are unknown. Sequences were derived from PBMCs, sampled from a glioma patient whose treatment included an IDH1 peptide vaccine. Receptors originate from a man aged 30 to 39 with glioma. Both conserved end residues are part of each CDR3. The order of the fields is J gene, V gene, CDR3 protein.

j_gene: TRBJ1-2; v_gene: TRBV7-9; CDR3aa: CATGQPLNYGYTF
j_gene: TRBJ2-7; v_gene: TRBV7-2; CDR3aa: CASSPTGTRGSEQYF
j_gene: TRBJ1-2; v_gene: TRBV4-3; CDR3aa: CASSPEKGGRYGYTF
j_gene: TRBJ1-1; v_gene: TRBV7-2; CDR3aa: CASSPGAANTEAFF
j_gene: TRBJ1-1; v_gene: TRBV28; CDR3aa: CASRPRGGASSEAFF
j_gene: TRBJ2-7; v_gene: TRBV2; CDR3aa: CASNRGGSSYEQYF
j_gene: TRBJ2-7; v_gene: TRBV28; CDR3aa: CASRQNVAEQYF
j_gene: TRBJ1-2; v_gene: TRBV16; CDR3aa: CASSHGGELYGYTF
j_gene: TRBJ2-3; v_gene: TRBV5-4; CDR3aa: CASSREGYGDTQYF
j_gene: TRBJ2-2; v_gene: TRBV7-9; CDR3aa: CASTSPGYTGELFF
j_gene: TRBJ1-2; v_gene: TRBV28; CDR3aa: CASSSPGQENYGYTF
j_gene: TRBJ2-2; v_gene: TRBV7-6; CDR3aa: CASSLVARQDTGELFF
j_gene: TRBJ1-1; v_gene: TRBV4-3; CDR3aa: CASSQVYLLEAEAFF
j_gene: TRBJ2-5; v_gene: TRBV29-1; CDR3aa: CSYYRVFGETQYF
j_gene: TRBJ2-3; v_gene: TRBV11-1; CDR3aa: CASSLRISTDTQYF
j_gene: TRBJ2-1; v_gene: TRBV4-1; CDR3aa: CASSQVTSSYNEQFF
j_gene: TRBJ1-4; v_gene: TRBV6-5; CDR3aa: CASSASGRELFF
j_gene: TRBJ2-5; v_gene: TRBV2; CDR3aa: CASGGTGETQYF
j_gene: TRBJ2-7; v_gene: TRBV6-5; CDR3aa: CASSTGYEQYF
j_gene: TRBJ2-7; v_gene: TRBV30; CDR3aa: CAWSVSGPEQYF
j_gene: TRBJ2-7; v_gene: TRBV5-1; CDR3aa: CASSLGAQREQYF
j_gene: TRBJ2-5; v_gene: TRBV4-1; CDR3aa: CASSQEEWDDQETQYF
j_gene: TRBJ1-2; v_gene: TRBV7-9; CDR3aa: CASSPRQGHNYGYTF
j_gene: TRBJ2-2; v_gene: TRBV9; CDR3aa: CASPNGMVGTGELFF
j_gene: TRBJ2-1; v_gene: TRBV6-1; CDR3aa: CASKAGTVKFF
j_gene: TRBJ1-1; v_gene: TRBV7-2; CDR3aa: CASSSGLAQANRGGAFF
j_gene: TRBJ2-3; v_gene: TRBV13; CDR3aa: CASTQTSGHTDTQYF
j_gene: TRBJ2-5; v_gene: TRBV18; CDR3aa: CASSSGQYQETQYF
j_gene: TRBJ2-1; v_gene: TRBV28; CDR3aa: CASSSGNSGRATEQFF
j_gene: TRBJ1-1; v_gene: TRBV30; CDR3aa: CASPLGSTEAFF
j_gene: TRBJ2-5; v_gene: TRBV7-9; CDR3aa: CASSSLSGGEETQYF
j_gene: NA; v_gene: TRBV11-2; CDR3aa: CASSFNRVHEQYF
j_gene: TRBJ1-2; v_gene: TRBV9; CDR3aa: CASSVESWGSAGLTF
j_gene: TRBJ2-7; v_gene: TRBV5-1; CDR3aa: CASSPAIVSAEYEQYF
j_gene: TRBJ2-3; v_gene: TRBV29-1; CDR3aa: CSVEDLDTQYF
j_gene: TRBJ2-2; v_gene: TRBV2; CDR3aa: CASSFGPTGELFF
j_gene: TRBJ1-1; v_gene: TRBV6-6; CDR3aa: CASSYSLTGLGTEAFF
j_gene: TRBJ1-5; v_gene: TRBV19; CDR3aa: CASSLEQGKGDNQPQHF
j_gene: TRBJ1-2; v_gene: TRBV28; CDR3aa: CASSLDSAYGYTF
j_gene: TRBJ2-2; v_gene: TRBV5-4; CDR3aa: CASSLEVTGELFF
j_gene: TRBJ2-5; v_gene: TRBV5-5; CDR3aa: CASSLDLGGPKEAQYF
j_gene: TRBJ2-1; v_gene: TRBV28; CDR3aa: CASSPPGGLFRHEQFF
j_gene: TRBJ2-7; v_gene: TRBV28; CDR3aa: CASSNRQGAMVEQYF
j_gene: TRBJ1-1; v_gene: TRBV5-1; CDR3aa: CASSLDAGGITEAFF
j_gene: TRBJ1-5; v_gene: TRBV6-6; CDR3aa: CASSYSEQGSNQPQHF
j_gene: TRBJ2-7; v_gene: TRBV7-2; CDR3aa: CASSSWTSGLGEQYF
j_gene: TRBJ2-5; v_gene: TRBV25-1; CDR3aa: CASSDSLAGETQYF
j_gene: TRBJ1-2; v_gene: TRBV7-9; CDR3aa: CASSRDRDRTNYGYTF
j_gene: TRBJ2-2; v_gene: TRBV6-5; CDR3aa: CASSPRGGRTGELFF
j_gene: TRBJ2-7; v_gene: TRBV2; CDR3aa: CACSSSSATRQYF
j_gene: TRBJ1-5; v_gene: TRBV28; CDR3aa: CASSLGQGRGNQPQHF
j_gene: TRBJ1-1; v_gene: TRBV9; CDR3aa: CASSVGAGATEAFF
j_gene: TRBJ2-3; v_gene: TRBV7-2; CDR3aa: CASLRWGMGTDTQYF
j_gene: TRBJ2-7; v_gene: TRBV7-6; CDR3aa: CASSFRQGLSYEQYF
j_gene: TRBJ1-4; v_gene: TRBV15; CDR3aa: CATSRGNGATNEKLFF
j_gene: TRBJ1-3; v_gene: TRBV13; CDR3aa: CASSLTRRNTIYF
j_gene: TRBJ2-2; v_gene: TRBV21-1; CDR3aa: CASSKKPGQAMDHTGELFF
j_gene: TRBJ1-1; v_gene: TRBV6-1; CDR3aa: CASRGVLNTEAFF
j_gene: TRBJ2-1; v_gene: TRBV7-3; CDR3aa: CASSRTGLERGHEQFF
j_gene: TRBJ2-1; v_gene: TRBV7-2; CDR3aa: CASSRTWSSYNEQFF